This T cell receptor beta chain was sequenced in a study of shared clonotypes between healthy human individuals. Study observations and caveats: Several donors showed sharing of approximately 5% of naive CD4 clonotypes. Across subsets, estimated richness was generally greater for naive than for memory populations.

A word on this clone: The target antigen is unknown.

The authors loaded approximately 220 ng DNA, approximately 30,000 T cell genomes, into sorted-subset replicate PCRs. The method was immunoSEQ multiplex PCR; TCRdb's version includes in-frame clones alone and lacks a portion of them. Of roughly 2 million clones in the sample, 90% to 95% were seen once. Trimming shortened V by 1 base and J by 8 bases, and 17 bases separated the two germline ends. The CDR3 is made up of 15 amino acids. Germline V gene data show CDR1 as MGHRA and CDR2 as YSYEKL. Specimen: naive CD4+ T cells sorted from blood. The subset here: CD45RA+ positively selected. The chain uses TRBV4-1 and TRBJ1-1; D call uncertain. The TCR comes from a man aged 18 to 35 in good health. The CDR3 region has the DNA TGCGCCAGCAGCCAAGTGGTGGGTTTCCTCAGGGAAGCTTTCTTT. Amino acid sequence: CASSQVVGFLREAFF.